A selection of T cell receptor beta chains follows, all from one sample in a study of OX40 agonist ivuxolimab in advanced cancers. The method was immunoSEQ multiplex PCR; TCRdb's version includes in-frame clones alone and lacks a portion of them. Of roughly 45,000 clones in the sample, around 90% were seen once. The sequencing here drew on CD4+ or CD8+ T cells sorted from blood, taken in a trial of the OX40 agonist ivuxolimab. Receptor source: an adult with an advanced solid tumor such as melanoma, head and neck, liver or kidney cancer. Both conserved end residues are part of each CDR3. Fields, in order: J gene, V gene, clone size, D gene, CDR3 protein, CDR3 DNA. D genes are given only for firm matches. Only part of the rows carry a size: once, few, many, or a class if the clone is expanded.

j_gene: TRBJ1-2; v_gene: TRBV5-6; abundance: once; d_gene: -; CDR3aa: CASSPTKESYGYTF; CDR3nt: TGTGCCAGCAGCCCTACCAAAGAAAGCTATGGCTACACCTTC
j_gene: TRBJ1-3; v_gene: TRBV11-2; abundance: -; d_gene: -; CDR3aa: CASSLDTFSGNTIYF; CDR3nt: TGTGCCAGCAGCTTAGACACATTCTCTGGAAACACCATATATTTT
j_gene: TRBJ1-2; v_gene: TRBV19; abundance: -; d_gene: -; CDR3aa: CASSINSYREGGGYTF; CDR3nt: TGTGCCAGTAGTATTAATTCGTATAGGGAAGGCGGCGGCTACACCTTC
j_gene: TRBJ2-1; v_gene: TRBV5-4; abundance: -; d_gene: TRBD1; CDR3aa: CASSPDRGRDEQFF; CDR3nt: TGTGCCAGCAGCCCTGACAGGGGGCGGGATGAGCAGTTCTTC
j_gene: TRBJ1-1; v_gene: TRBV10-2; abundance: -; d_gene: -; CDR3aa: CASSDVQGGYTEAFF; CDR3nt: TGCGCCAGCAGTGACGTCCAGGGTGGGTACACTGAAGCTTTCTTT
j_gene: TRBJ2-3; v_gene: TRBV12-5; abundance: -; d_gene: -; CDR3aa: CASGLETDTQYF; CDR3nt: TGTGCTAGTGGTTTGGAGACAGATACGCAGTATTTT
j_gene: TRBJ2-2; v_gene: TRBV4-1; abundance: -; d_gene: TRBD1; CDR3aa: CASSQEPGGTPGELFF; CDR3nt: TGCGCCAGCAGCCAAGAACCAGGGGGTACGCCCGGGGAGCTGTTTTTT
j_gene: TRBJ2-5; v_gene: TRBV29-1; abundance: -; d_gene: TRBD2; CDR3aa: CSVSPPTGGETQYF; CDR3nt: TGCAGCGTTTCCCCTCCCACGGGGGGAGAGACCCAGTACTTC
j_gene: TRBJ2-1; v_gene: TRBV19; abundance: -; d_gene: -; CDR3aa: CASSSMRTYNEQFF; CDR3nt: TGTGCCAGTAGTTCCATGAGGACTTACAATGAGCAGTTCTTC
j_gene: TRBJ2-1; v_gene: TRBV15; abundance: once; d_gene: -; CDR3aa: CATRTASNEQFF; CDR3nt: TGTGCCACCAGAACAGCTAGCAATGAGCAGTTCTTC
j_gene: TRBJ1-1; v_gene: TRBV5-4; abundance: once; d_gene: -; CDR3aa: CASSLAGGPVTEAFF; CDR3nt: TGTGCCAGCAGCTTGGCGGGGGGGCCGGTCACTGAAGCTTTCTTT
j_gene: TRBJ1-5; v_gene: TRBV6-5; abundance: -; d_gene: -; CDR3aa: CASSTGRGNQPQHF; CDR3nt: TGTGCCAGCAGCACAGGGAGGGGCAATCAGCCCCAGCATTTT
j_gene: TRBJ2-1; v_gene: TRBV5-1; abundance: -; d_gene: TRBD2; CDR3aa: CASSYRSGGEEQFF; CDR3nt: TGCGCCAGCAGCTACCGAAGCGGGGGTGAGGAGCAGTTCTTC
j_gene: TRBJ1-5; v_gene: TRBV13; abundance: -; d_gene: TRBD1; CDR3aa: CASSEGQGNQPQHF; CDR3nt: TGTGCCAGCAGCGAAGGACAGGGTAATCAGCCCCAGCATTTT
j_gene: TRBJ1-2; v_gene: TRBV6-5; abundance: few; d_gene: -; CDR3aa: CAVEGGGYGYTF; CDR3nt: TGTGCCGTTGAGGGAGGGGGCTATGGCTACACCTTC
j_gene: TRBJ2-7; v_gene: TRBV19; abundance: -; d_gene: -; CDR3aa: CASSSGVIYEQYF; CDR3nt: TGTGCCAGTAGTAGCGGGGTGATCTACGAGCAGTACTTC
j_gene: TRBJ2-2; v_gene: TRBV11-2; abundance: once; d_gene: -; CDR3aa: CASSLEAGWNTGELFF; CDR3nt: TGTGCCAGCAGCTTAGAGGCGGGTTGGAACACCGGGGAGCTGTTTTTT
j_gene: TRBJ2-2; v_gene: TRBV30; abundance: once; d_gene: -; CDR3aa: CAWSWGSGELFF; CDR3nt: TGTGCCTGGAGTTGGGGGTCCGGGGAGCTGTTTTTT
j_gene: TRBJ2-5; v_gene: TRBV25-1; abundance: -; d_gene: -; CDR3aa: CASSETELETQYF; CDR3nt: TGTGCCAGCAGTGAAACGGAGCTGGAGACCCAGTACTTC
j_gene: TRBJ2-1; v_gene: TRBV11-2; abundance: -; d_gene: TRBD2; CDR3aa: CASSPTLAGGGPEQFF; CDR3nt: TGTGCCAGCAGCCCCACCCTAGCGGGGGGCGGTCCTGAGCAGTTCTTC
j_gene: TRBJ1-6; v_gene: TRBV5-8; abundance: -; d_gene: -; CDR3aa: CASSSPVYNSPLHF; CDR3nt: TGTGCCAGCAGTTCGCCAGTCTATAATTCACCCCTCCACTTT
j_gene: TRBJ2-5; v_gene: TRBV7-2; abundance: -; d_gene: TRBD2; CDR3aa: CASSPRQLAATYQETQYF; CDR3nt: TGTGCCAGCAGCCCCCGCCAGCTAGCGGCGACGTACCAAGAGACCCAGTACTTC
j_gene: TRBJ1-1; v_gene: TRBV27; abundance: -; d_gene: -; CDR3aa: CASSSLGRLNTEAFF; CDR3nt: TGTGCCAGCAGTTCCCTGGGGCGCTTGAACACTGAAGCTTTCTTT
j_gene: TRBJ2-1; v_gene: TRBV11-2; abundance: -; d_gene: TRBD2; CDR3aa: CASRFGGTYNEQFF; CDR3nt: TGTGCCAGCAGGTTCGGGGGGACGTACAATGAGCAGTTCTTC
j_gene: TRBJ1-2; v_gene: TRBV9; abundance: -; d_gene: -; CDR3aa: CASSQNRGYYGYTF; CDR3nt: TGTGCCAGCAGCCAGAACCGGGGGTACTATGGCTACACCTTC
j_gene: TRBJ1-4; v_gene: TRBV29-1; abundance: -; d_gene: TRBD1; CDR3aa: CSVEEAGGNEKLFF; CDR3nt: TGCAGCGTTGAAGAGGCAGGGGGAAATGAAAAACTGTTTTTT
j_gene: TRBJ1-6; v_gene: TRBV10-2; abundance: -; d_gene: -; CDR3aa: CASSEFSPRAERSSYNSPLHF; CDR3nt: TGCGCCAGCAGTGAGTTTTCTCCCAGGGCGGAAAGGAGCTCCTATAATTCACCCCTCCACTTT
j_gene: TRBJ2-1; v_gene: TRBV7-9; abundance: -; d_gene: TRBD2; CDR3aa: CASSAGGTSGGAREQFF; CDR3nt: TGTGCCAGCAGCGCTGGAGGGACTAGCGGGGGGGCCCGTGAGCAGTTCTTC
j_gene: TRBJ1-2; v_gene: TRBV25-1; abundance: -; d_gene: -; CDR3aa: CASIGSCYGYTF; CDR3nt: TGTGCCAGCATCGGAAGTTGTTATGGCTACACCTTC
j_gene: TRBJ1-5; v_gene: TRBV7-2; abundance: -; d_gene: -; CDR3aa: CASSLGGYSNQPQHF; CDR3nt: TGTGCCAGCAGCTTAGGAGGGTATAGCAATCAGCCCCAGCATTTT
j_gene: TRBJ2-3; v_gene: TRBV21-1; abundance: -; d_gene: -; CDR3aa: CASSNRDRGRDTQYF; CDR3nt: TGTGCCAGCAGCAACCGTGACAGGGGGCGCGATACGCAGTATTTT
j_gene: TRBJ2-5; v_gene: TRBV30; abundance: -; d_gene: -; CDR3aa: CAWSKQKETQYF; CDR3nt: TGTGCCTGGAGTAAGCAGAAAGAGACCCAGTACTTC
j_gene: TRBJ1-3; v_gene: TRBV9; abundance: -; d_gene: TRBD1; CDR3aa: CASSPGGGAGNTIYF; CDR3nt: TGTGCCAGCAGCCCAGGGGGGGGCGCTGGAAACACCATATATTTT
j_gene: TRBJ1-5; v_gene: TRBV18; abundance: -; d_gene: TRBD1; CDR3aa: CASSVTGGNQPQHF; CDR3nt: TGTGCCAGCTCAGTAACAGGGGGCAATCAGCCCCAGCATTTT
j_gene: TRBJ2-1; v_gene: TRBV5-1; abundance: -; d_gene: -; CDR3aa: CASSPAGPYNEQFF; CDR3nt: TGCGCCAGCAGCCCAGCGGGCCCCTACAATGAGCAGTTCTTC
j_gene: TRBJ1-1; v_gene: TRBV23-1; abundance: -; d_gene: -; CDR3aa: CASSQSGRMERPGTEAFF; CDR3nt: TGCGCCAGCAGTCAATCAGGCCGTATGGAGCGCCCGGGCACTGAAGCTTTCTTT
j_gene: TRBJ1-2; v_gene: TRBV2; abundance: -; d_gene: TRBD1; CDR3aa: CASRGTGGAFGYTF; CDR3nt: TGTGCCAGCAGGGGGACAGGTGGGGCTTTCGGCTACACCTTC
j_gene: TRBJ1-2; v_gene: TRBV6-6; abundance: -; d_gene: TRBD1; CDR3aa: CASSPTGGSYGYTF; CDR3nt: TGTGCCAGCAGCCCGACAGGGGGGAGCTATGGCTACACCTTC
j_gene: TRBJ2-1; v_gene: TRBV18; abundance: -; d_gene: -; CDR3aa: CASSGREISYNEQFF; CDR3nt: TGTGCCAGCTCTGGTCGAGAGATCTCCTACAATGAGCAGTTCTTC
j_gene: TRBJ1-2; v_gene: TRBV7-8; abundance: -; d_gene: -; CDR3aa: CASSLGGQGLRGYGYTF; CDR3nt: TGTGCCAGCAGCTTAGGTGGGCAGGGCCTACGTGGCTATGGCTACACCTTC
j_gene: TRBJ1-1; v_gene: TRBV7-8; abundance: -; d_gene: -; CDR3aa: CASSSGSRTEAFF; CDR3nt: TGTGCCAGCAGCTCAGGGAGCCGGACTGAAGCTTTCTTT
j_gene: TRBJ2-1; v_gene: TRBV19; abundance: -; d_gene: -; CDR3aa: CASSTGQTYNEQFF; CDR3nt: TGTGCCAGTAGTACGGGACAAACCTACAATGAGCAGTTCTTC
j_gene: TRBJ1-6; v_gene: TRBV7-9; abundance: -; d_gene: TRBD1; CDR3aa: CASSLGGQGAASPLHF; CDR3nt: TGTGCCAGCAGCTTGGGAGGACAGGGGGCAGCGTCACCCCTCCACTTT
j_gene: TRBJ1-2; v_gene: TRBV6-5; abundance: -; d_gene: -; CDR3aa: CASSPPGPTAGYTF; CDR3nt: TGTGCCAGCAGCCCGCCGGGACCAACGGCGGGCTACACCTTC
j_gene: TRBJ1-5; v_gene: TRBV6-5; abundance: -; d_gene: TRBD1; CDR3aa: CASSSGQGAQPQHF; CDR3nt: TGTGCCAGCAGTTCGGGACAGGGGGCTCAGCCCCAGCATTTT